One and the same sample provided the 20 T cell receptor beta chains below, sequenced in a study of blood T cell repertoires in COVID-19. Libraries were prepared by immunoSEQ multiplex PCR; TCRdb keeps only in-frame clonotypes and omits some of them. The data hold about 210,000 clones, with about 83% observed a single time. Sample: peripheral blood. The receptor set was obtained from a woman in her fifties or sixties with active or convalescent COVID-19.

The rearrangement uses TRBV5-1 and TRBJ2-7, with 9 positions matching TRBD1. The germline V gene has CDR1 SGHRS and CDR2 YFSETQ. J was trimmed by 6 bases and V by 1 base; bases with no gene match: 2. The CDR3 spans 13 residues. The CDR3 here is CASSLTTGGEQYV. The CDR3 DNA sequence: TGCGCCAGCAGCTTGACGACAGGGGGCGAGCAGTACGTC.

The chain has TRBV28 and TRBJ2-3, with D possibly TRBD2 on 5 matching bases. From germline, CDR1 is MDHEN and CDR2 SYDVKM. V lost 6 bases and J lost 2, with 12 bases in between. The CDR3 spans 14 residues. The CDR3 is CASSRAVSTDTQYF. The CDR3 nucleotides read TGTGCCAGCAGCCGAGCGGTGTCCACAGATACGCAGTATTTT.

The V gene is TRBV6-6, the J gene TRBJ1-1, with TRBD1 as a possible D gene (5 bases). The V gene's germline CDR1 is MNHNY and CDR2 SVGAGI (reference sequence). The CDR3 length is 12 residues. V was pared by 5 bases and J by 7 bases, with 11 bases between. The CDR3 loop is CASSPQGLEAFF. CDR3 nucleotide sequence: TGTGCCAGCAGTCCCCAGGGACTTGAAGCTTTCTTT.

This clone was found a few times. The gene calls are TRBV7-6 and TRBJ2-2, with 10 bases lining up with TRBD2. Losses at the gene ends were 5 bases for V and 4 bases for J; bases not matched to a gene: 4. The CDR3 contains 15 residues. In germline, CDR1 is SGHVS, CDR2 FNYEAQ. CDR3 nucleotide sequence: TGTGCCAGCAGCGCTATAGCGGGAGGCACCGGGGAGCTGTTTTTT. Amino acid sequence: CASSAIAGGTGELFF.

The chain employs TRBV3-1 (or the pseudogene TRBV3-2) and TRBJ1-2; the D is unclear. V shed 1 base and J shed 8 bases, with 11 bases lying between them. CDR3 length: 13 amino acids. Germline V gene data show CDR1 as LGHDT and CDR2 as YNNKEL (reference sequence). CDR3 in amino acids: CASSQGGGSGYTF. The DNA of the CDR3 is TGTGCCAGCAGCCAAGGCGGAGGGTCGGGCTACACCTTC.

The CDR3 DNA is TGCGCCAGCAGCTTGGGCGGGACGGAAAACACTGAAGCTTTCTTT. Translated, it gives CASSLGGTENTEAFF. The chain uses TRBV5-1 and TRBJ1-1; D is perhaps TRBD1 (5 bases). The length of the CDR3 is 15 residues. Germline values: CDR1 SGHRS, CDR2 YFSETQ. V was cut by 0 bases and J by 2 bases, with 11 bases left in between.

This chain joins TRBV19 and TRBJ1-4; no definite D call. The CDR3 sequence is 12 residues long. CDR1 is LNHDA, CDR2 SQIVND, per germline (reference sequence). V gave up 6 bases and J gave up 6 bases, with 8 bases separating them. The CDR3 reads CASRVRDEKLFF. The CDR3 coding sequence is TGTGCCAGTAGAGTTCGAGATGAAAAACTGTTTTTT.

The rearrangement uses TRBV20-1 and TRBJ2-1; 8 positions match TRBD2. V dropped 3 bases and J dropped 0; count of bases not matched to a gene: 7. The CDR3 length is 16 residues. Germline assignment: CDR1 DFQATT and CDR2 SNEGSKA (reference sequence). The CDR3 DNA reads as TGCAGTGCTAGTGGCCGGGGGGGCCGCTCCTACAATGAGCAGTTCTTC. It codes for CSASGRGGRSYNEQFF.

There are a few counts of this clone. The chain uses TRBV7-3 and TRBJ2-2; no definite D call. Germline loops: CDR1 SGHTA, CDR2 FQGTGA. The V end was cut by 0 bases, the J end by 5 bases, with 7 bases between. This CDR3 comprises 14 residues. The CDR3 DNA reads TGTGCCAGCAGCTTAACGGCGGAGACCGGGGAGCTGTTTTTT. This codes for CASSLTAETGELFF.

This chain joins TRBV18 and TRBJ2-5, with a tentative D call TRBD1 (7 bases). CDR3 length: 13 amino acids. The V gene's germline CDR1 is KGHSH and CDR2 LQKENI. V was shortened by 3 bases and J by 5 bases, with 10 bases between the two germline ends. CDR3 nucleotides: TGTGCCAGCTCACCCGCAGGGGGGGAGACCCAGTACTTC. The encoded protein is CASSPAGGETQYF.

J is TRBJ2-2 and V is TRBV12-5; D may be TRBD1 (7 bases). This CDR3 region has 14 residues. Trimming stripped 1 base from V and 11 bases from J, with 14 bases between. The V gene's germline CDR1 is LGHNT and CDR2 FRNRAP. The CDR3 sequence is CASGLAIQGGELFF. In DNA, the CDR3 is TGTGCTAGTGGTTTGGCCATCCAGGGGGGAGAGCTGTTTTTT.

The chain combines TRBV5-1 with TRBJ1-1, with 7 bases aligning to TRBD1. CDR1 is SGHRS and CDR2 is YFSETQ in the germline V gene. The CDR3 totals 15 residues. V was pared by 0 bases and J by 2 bases, with 4 bases of the junction left unmatched. The CDR3: CASSLEGGFNTEAFF. In DNA form, the CDR3 reads TGCGCCAGCAGCTTGGAAGGGGGCTTTAACACTGAAGCTTTCTTT.

V and J are TRBV7-3 and TRBJ2-1; TRBD2 aligns across 9 bases. Germline trimming cut 5 bases from V and 2 bases from J; bases unmatched to any gene: 7. This CDR3 comprises 16 residues. Germline V gene sequence: CDR1 SGHTA, CDR2 FQGTGA. The CDR3 DNA is TGTGCCAGCAGCCGACGGACTAGCGTGACCTACAATGAGCAGTTCTTC. Translation gives CASSRRTSVTYNEQFF.

The chain links TRBV30 to TRBJ2-7, with TRBD1 identical over 9 bases. Germline V CDR1 and CDR2: GTSNPN, SVGIG (reference sequence). The CDR3 length is 14 residues. V lost 6 bases and J lost 2; bases outside the gene matches: 8. The CDR3 DNA reads as TGTGCCTGTAACGACAGGGGGGAAACCTACGAGCAGTACTTC. This sequence encodes CACNDRGETYEQYF.

The gene calls are TRBV18 and TRBJ2-7; D perhaps matches TRBD1 (6 bases). The germline V gene encodes CDR1 KGHSH and CDR2 LQKENI. This CDR3 has 15 amino acids. The V end was cut by 3 bases, the J end by 2 bases, with 14 bases between. CDR3 protein: CASSPEGGAAYEQYF. The CDR3, as DNA: TGTGCCAGCTCACCGGAAGGGGGAGCGGCCTACGAGCAGTACTTC.

This clone was picked up a small number of times. The J gene is TRBJ1-1, the V gene TRBV6-5; possibly TRBD1 for D (5 bases). CDR1 is MNHEY, CDR2 SVGAGI, per germline. This CDR3 region has 13 residues. The V and J ends lost 5 bases and 1 base respectively, with 8 bases between them. CDR3 residues: CASSNTGNTEAFF. The DNA for the CDR3 is TGTGCCAGCAGTAACACAGGGAACACTGAAGCTTTCTTT.

The chain joins TRBV19 to TRBJ2-4, with 9 positions matching TRBD2. The junction had 3 bases not matched to a gene; V was cut back by 5 bases and J by 4 bases. CDR1 is LNHDA, CDR2 SQIVND, per germline (reference sequence). This CDR3 is 14 amino acids long. In nucleotides, the CDR3 is TGTGCCAGTAGTGTTAGCGGGGGAAAAAACATTCAGTACTTC. Its translation is CASSVSGGKNIQYF.

V and J are TRBV6-5 and TRBJ1-1; D is unclear. CDR1 MNHEY and CDR2 SVGAGI come from the germline V gene. Between the trimmed V and J ends, which lost 5 bases and 12 bases, there was a span of 13 bases. CDR3 length equals 11 residues. The CDR3 nucleotides are TGTGCCAGCAGTATCCCTACCGGGACTTTCTTT. Encoded protein: CASSIPTGTFF.

The chain couples TRBV2 to TRBJ1-4, with 11 bases aligning to TRBD1. The V segment lost 6 bases and the J segment 4 bases; nucleotides outside the gene matches: 4. This CDR3 is 15 amino acids long. Germline lookup yields CDR1 SNHLY and CDR2 FYNNEI. CDR3 nucleotides: TGTGCCAGCAGCGGGGACAGGGGGGTTAATGAAAAACTGTTTTTT. Translated, it gives CASSGDRGVNEKLFF. The full variable domain, rest sourced from reference TRBV2 and TRBJ1-4, is EPEVTQTPSHQVTQMGQEVILRCVPISNHLYFYWYRQILGQKVEFLVSFYNNEISEKSEIFDDQFSVERPDGSNFTLKIRSTKLEDSAMYFCASSGDRGVNEKLFFGSGTQLSVL.

The rearrangement uses TRBV7-2 and TRBJ1-5, with D tentatively TRBD1 (6 bases). The V end was cut by 5 bases, the J end by 2 bases, with 10 bases between. CDR3 length equals 14 residues. Germline V gene lookup returns CDR1 SGHTA and CDR2 FQGNSA. The CDR3 spells CASSPRQGNQPQHF. CDR3 nucleotides: TGTGCCAGCAGCCCCAGACAGGGCAATCAGCCCCAGCATTTT.